This TCR beta chain is from a study of blood T cell repertoires in COVID-19. Source study methods: Nucleated cell number was recorded as an estimate derived from reference gene primer amplification. Repertoires were generated with immunoSEQ multiplex PCR, while TCRdb's copy carries only in-frame clones and drops some. V and J calls and clone size are given by that table; D and trimming were obtained from the DNA. The table shows under 200,000 clones, with around 80% occurring only once. Sequencing used PBMCs or T cells enriched from blood (not recorded which). This sequence originates from a man aged 45 to 65 who had recovered from COVID-19.

CDR3 in DNA: TGTGCCTGGAGTAAGGTACCGGGAGACTATGGCTACACCTTC. Its translation: CAWSKVPGDYGYTF. This chain joins TRBV30 and TRBJ1-2; unclear D gene. Deletions cut 2 bases from V and 3 bases from J, with 13 bases between. CDR1 is GTSNPN, CDR2 SVGIG, per germline (reference sequence). The CDR3 is made up of 14 amino acids.